This T cell receptor (beta chain) was recorded in a study of blood T cell repertoires in COVID-19. For the study at large: Samples representing acute and convalescent COVID-19 were sourced from the United States, Italy and Spain. Sample material is recorded as cDNA or gDNA derived from T cells, B-cell-depleted T cells, or PBMCs.

The authors' processing: Amplification from reference gene primers served as the basis for estimated nucleated cell counts. Repertoires were generated with immunoSEQ multiplex PCR, while TCRdb's copy carries only in-frame clones and drops some. The V and J calls and the clone size are those of that table, but D and trimming were determined from the DNA. The repertoire holds some 49,000 clones, 81% seen once, with 20% to 25% in the top ten. The CDR3 covers 18 residues. Germline V gene data show CDR1 as SGHKS and CDR2 as YYEKEE (reference sequence). With V trimmed by 0 bases and J by 1 base, 9 bases remained unmatched. Seattle's cohort entered during active infection and was followed longitudinally.

The chain has TRBV5-5 and TRBJ1-3; 8 positions agree with TRBD1. The material sequenced was peripheral blood. This receptor was identified in a woman older than 75 with COVID-19, enrolled during active disease. The CDR3 sequence is CASSLVAGGAGSGNTIYF. In nucleotides, the CDR3 is TGTGCCAGCAGCTTGGTTGCAGGGGGCGCCGGGTCTGGAAACACCATATATTTT.